This T cell receptor (beta chain) was obtained from a study of T cell repertoires in cytomegalovirus infection. For the study at large: Selection of CMV epitopes for the study included recently identified HLA-C-restricted and well-studied HLA-B-restricted ones.

V was pared by 7 bases and J by 6 bases, with 8 bases between. This CDR3 comprises 11 residues. Germline CDR1 and CDR2: SGHTA and FQGNSA. Study-wide results and limits: Ex vivo, HLA-C-restricted CMV-specific TCR beta clonotypes prevailed over the rest of the response.

Worth noting for this clonotype: Its antigen is as yet unknown.

TCRdb ran MiXCR on the reads and lists one entry per CDR3 protein. The profile shows 680,000 or so distinct CDR3 sequences, roughly 30% of them singletons. This specimen was cultured PBMCs, taken from culture after CMV antigen stimulation. V is TRBV7-2 and J is TRBJ2-3; D call uncertain. This receptor was obtained from a human donor in good health (CMV status not recorded). Some clones in this sample may be carry-over from other donors' samples. The CDR3 DNA reads as TGTGCCAGCACCCCTAAGGATACGCAGTATTTT. Amino acids: CASTPKDTQYF.